The TCR beta chain under discussion was sequenced for a study of blood T cell repertoires in COVID-19. Study-wide background: Sites across the United States, Italy and Spain contributed samples from acute and convalescent COVID-19.

In the authors' workflow: From reference gene primer amplification, estimates of nucleated cell counts were derived. The table came from immunoSEQ multiplex PCR; TCRdb's copy has only in-frame clones and leaves some out. V and J calls plus clone size are reproduced from that table; the DNA served to infer D and trimming. This sample has some 240,000 clones; 80% to 90% occur once, and the top ten carry approximately 3.4%. The CDR3 is made up of 13 amino acids. Trimming cost V 2 bases and J 6 bases, with 10 bases left between them. Germline-derived CDR1 and CDR2 are SGDLS and YYNGEE. In the 2 weeks before study entry, exposed participants met a COVID-19 case, which was PCR-confirmed or clinician-diagnosed.

The receptor's source is a woman aged 40 to 50 who had been exposed to COVID-19. Sequencing was done on a sample of PBMCs or T cells enriched from blood (not recorded which). This chain links TRBV9 with TRBJ2-3; D remains ambiguous. CDR3: CASSVTPPDTQYF. The CDR3 DNA reads as TGTGCCAGCAGCGTTACTCCCCCGGATACGCAGTATTTT.